This entry features one T cell receptor beta chain sequence. Naive-designated CD8 cells lacked CD45RO, were positively enriched for CCR7, and omitted terminally differentiated effector memory CD45RA+ cells. This entry is derived from a study of shared clonotypes between healthy human individuals. Profiled with immunoSEQ multiplex PCR; TCRdb holds only in-frame clones, not every one. Of some 2,000,000 clones listed, about 95% are singletons. V gave up 4 bases and J gave up 3 bases; unmatched junction bases: 1. This CDR3 contains 15 residues. Germline V gives CDR1 SGHVS, CDR2 FNYEAQ. This TCR was recovered from a man between 18 and 35 years old in good health. Sequencing was done on a sample of naive CD8+ T cells sorted from blood. The chain recombines TRBV7-6 with TRBJ2-1; 12 nucleotides line up with TRBD2. The CDR3 loop is CASSWTSGNYNEQFF. CDR3 in DNA: TGTGCCAGCAGCTGGACTAGCGGGAACTACAATGAGCAGTTCTTC.